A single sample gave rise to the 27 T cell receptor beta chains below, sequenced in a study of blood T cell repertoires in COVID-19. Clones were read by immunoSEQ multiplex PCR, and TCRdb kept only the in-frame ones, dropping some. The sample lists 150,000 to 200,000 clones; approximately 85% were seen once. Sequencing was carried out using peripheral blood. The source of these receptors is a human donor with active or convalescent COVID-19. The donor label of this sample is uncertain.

As DNA, the CDR3 is TGTGCCAGCAGCGTACGGCCTAGCGGGGGGGGAGAGACCCAGTACTTC. Protein sequence: CASSVRPSGGGETQYF. The chain uses TRBV9 and TRBJ2-5, with 12 bases identical to TRBD2. CDR1 and CDR2 from the germline V gene are SGDLS and YYNGEE. The CDR3 totals 16 residues. J lost 4 bases, V lost 1 base, and 5 bases had no gene match.

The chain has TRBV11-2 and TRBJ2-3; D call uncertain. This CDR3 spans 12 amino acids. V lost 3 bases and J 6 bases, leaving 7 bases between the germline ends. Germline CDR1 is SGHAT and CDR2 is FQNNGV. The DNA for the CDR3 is TGTGCCAGCAGCTTCCAACGGGATACGCAGTATTTT. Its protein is CASSFQRDTQYF. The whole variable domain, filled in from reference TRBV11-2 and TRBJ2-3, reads EAGVAQSPRYKIIEKRQSVAFWCNPISGHATLYWYQQILGQGPKLLIQFQNNGVVDDSQLPKDRFSAERLKGVDSTLKIQPAKLEDSAVYLCASSFQRDTQYFGPGTRLTVL.

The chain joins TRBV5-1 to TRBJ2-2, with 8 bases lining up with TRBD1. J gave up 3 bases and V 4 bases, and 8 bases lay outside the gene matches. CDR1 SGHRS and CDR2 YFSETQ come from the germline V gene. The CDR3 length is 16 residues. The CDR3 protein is CASSLAEDRDTGELFF. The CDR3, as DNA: TGCGCCAGCAGCCTCGCCGAGGACAGGGACACCGGGGAGCTGTTTTTT.

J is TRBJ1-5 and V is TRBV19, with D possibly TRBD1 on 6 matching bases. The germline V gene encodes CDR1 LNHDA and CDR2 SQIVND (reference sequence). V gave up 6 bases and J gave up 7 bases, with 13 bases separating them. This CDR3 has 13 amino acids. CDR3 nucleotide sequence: TGTGCCAGTAGGCCCAGGGGTGGGCAGCCCCAGCATTTT. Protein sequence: CASRPRGGQPQHF.

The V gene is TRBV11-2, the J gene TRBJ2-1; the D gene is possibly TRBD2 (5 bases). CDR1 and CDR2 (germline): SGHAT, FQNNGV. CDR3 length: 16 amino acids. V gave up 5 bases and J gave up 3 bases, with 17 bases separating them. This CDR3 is CASSPLLGVFYNEQFF. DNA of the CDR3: TGTGCCAGCAGCCCGTTACTAGGAGTTTTCTACAATGAGCAGTTCTTC.

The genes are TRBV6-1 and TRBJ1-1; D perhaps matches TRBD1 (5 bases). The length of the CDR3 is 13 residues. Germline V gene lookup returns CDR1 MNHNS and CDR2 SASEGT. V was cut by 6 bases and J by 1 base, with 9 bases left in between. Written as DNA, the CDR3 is TGTGCCAGCAGCCCGACAGAGAACACTGAAGCTTTCTTT. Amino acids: CASSPTENTEAFF.

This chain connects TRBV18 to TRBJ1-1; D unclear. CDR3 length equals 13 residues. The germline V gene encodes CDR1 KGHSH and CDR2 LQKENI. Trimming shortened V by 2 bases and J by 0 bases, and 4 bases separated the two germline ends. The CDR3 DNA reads TGTGCCAGCTCACCAGCGATGAACACTGAAGCTTTCTTT. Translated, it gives CASSPAMNTEAFF.

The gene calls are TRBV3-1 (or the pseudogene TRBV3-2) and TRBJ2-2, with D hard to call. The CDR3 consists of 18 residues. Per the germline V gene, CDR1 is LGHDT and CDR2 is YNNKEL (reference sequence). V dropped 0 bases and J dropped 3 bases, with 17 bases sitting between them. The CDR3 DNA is TGTGCCAGCAGCCAAGAAATAGGTGCGGCTACTTACACCGGGGAGCTGTTTTTT. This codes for CASSQEIGAATYTGELFF.

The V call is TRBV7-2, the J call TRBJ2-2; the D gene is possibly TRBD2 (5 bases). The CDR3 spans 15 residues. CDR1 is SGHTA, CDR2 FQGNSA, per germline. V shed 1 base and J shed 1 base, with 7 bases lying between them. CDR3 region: CASSLVRGNTGELFF. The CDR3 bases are TGTGCCAGCAGCTTAGTCCGGGGGAACACCGGGGAGCTGTTTTTT. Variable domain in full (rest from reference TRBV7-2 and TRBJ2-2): GAGVSQSPSNKVTEKGKDVELRCDPISGHTALYWYRQSLGQGLEFLIYFQGNSAPDKSGLPSDRFSAERTGGSVSTLTIQRTQQEDSAVYLCASSLVRGNTGELFFGEGSRLTVL.

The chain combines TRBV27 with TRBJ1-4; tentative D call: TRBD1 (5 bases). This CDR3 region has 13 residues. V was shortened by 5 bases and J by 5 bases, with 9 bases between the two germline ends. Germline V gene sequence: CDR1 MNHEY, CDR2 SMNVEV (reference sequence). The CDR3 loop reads CASSLRQNEKLFF. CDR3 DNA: TGTGCCAGCAGTCTGCGACAGAATGAAAAACTGTTTTTT.

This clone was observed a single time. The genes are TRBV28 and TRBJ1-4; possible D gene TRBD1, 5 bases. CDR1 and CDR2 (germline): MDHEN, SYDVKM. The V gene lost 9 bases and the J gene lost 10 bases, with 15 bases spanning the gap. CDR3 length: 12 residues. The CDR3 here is CASRQLPGKLFF. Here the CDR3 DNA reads TGTGCCAGTAGACAGCTCCCAGGAAAACTGTTTTTT.

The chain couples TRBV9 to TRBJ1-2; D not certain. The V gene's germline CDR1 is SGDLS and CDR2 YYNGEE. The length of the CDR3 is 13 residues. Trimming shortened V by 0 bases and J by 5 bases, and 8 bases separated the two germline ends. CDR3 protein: CASSVDVRYGYTF. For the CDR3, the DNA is TGTGCCAGCAGCGTAGATGTACGGTATGGCTACACCTTC.

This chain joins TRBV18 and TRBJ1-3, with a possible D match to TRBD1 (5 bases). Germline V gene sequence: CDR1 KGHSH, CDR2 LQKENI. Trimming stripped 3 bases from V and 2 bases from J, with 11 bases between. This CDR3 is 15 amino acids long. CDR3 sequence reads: CASSPSTVPGNTIYF. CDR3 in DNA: TGTGCCAGCTCACCCTCGACAGTTCCTGGAAACACCATATATTTT.

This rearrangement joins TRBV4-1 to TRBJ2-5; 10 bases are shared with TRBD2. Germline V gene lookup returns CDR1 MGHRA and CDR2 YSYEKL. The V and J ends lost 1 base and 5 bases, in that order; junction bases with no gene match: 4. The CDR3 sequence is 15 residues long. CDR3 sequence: CASSQGGTSEETQYF. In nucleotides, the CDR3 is TGCGCCAGCAGCCAAGGGGGGACTAGCGAGGAGACCCAGTACTTC.

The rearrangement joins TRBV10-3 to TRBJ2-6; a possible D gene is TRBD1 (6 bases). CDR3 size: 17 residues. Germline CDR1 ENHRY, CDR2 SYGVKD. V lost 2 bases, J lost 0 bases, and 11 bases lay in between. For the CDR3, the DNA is TGTGCCATCAGTGAGATCCCAGGGGACTCTGGGGCCAACGTCCTGACTTTC. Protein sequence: CAISEIPGDSGANVLTF.

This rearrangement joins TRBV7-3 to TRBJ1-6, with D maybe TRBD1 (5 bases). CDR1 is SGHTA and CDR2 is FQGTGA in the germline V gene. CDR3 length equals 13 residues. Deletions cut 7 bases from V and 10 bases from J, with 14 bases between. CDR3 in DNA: TGTGCCAGCACCAGGGATTTAGGGTCACCCCTCCACTTT. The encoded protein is CASTRDLGSPLHF.

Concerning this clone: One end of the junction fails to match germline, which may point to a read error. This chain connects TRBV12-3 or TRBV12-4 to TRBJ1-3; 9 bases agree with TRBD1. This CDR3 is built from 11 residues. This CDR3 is CASSTDRGEDF. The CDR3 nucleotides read TGTGCCAGCAGTACCGACAGGGGGGAAGATTTT.

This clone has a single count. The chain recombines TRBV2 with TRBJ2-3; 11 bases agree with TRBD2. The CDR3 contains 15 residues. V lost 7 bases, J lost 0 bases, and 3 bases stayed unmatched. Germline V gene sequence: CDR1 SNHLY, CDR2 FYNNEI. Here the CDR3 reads CASNSGGASTDTQYF. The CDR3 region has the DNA TGTGCCAGCAATAGCGGGGGGGCTAGCACAGATACGCAGTATTTT. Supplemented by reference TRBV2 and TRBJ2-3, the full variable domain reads EPEVTQTPSHQVTQMGQEVILRCVPISNHLYFYWYRQILGQKVEFLVSFYNNEISEKSEIFDDQFSVERPDGSNFTLKIRSTKLEDSAMYFCASNSGGASTDTQYFGPGTRLTVL.

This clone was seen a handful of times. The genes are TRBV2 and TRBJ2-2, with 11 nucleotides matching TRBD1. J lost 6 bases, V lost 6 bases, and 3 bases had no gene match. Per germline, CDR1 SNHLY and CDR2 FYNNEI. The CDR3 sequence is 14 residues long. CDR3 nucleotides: TGTGCCAGCAGCCCGGGACAGGGGGCCGGGGAGCTGTTTTTT. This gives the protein CASSPGQGAGELFF.

In DNA form, the CDR3 reads TGTGCCAGCAGACTTCATTTAGTCTCACCCCTCCACTTT. It codes for CASRLHLVSPLHF. This chain links TRBV27 with TRBJ1-6; D unresolved. The CDR3 is 13 amino acids. V was clipped by 6 bases and J by 10 bases, with 13 bases between them. The germline gives CDR1 MNHEY, CDR2 SMNVEV (reference sequence).

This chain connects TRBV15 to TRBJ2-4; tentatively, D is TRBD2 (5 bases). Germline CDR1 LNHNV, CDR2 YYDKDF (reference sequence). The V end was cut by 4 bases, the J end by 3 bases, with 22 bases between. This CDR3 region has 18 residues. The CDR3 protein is CATSTELSGDAGKNIQYF. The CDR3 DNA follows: TGTGCCACCAGCACCGAACTAAGCGGCGACGCAGGCAAAAACATTCAGTACTTC. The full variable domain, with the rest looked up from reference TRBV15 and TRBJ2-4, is DAMVIQNPRYQVTQFGKPVTLSCSQTLNHNVMYWYQQKSSQAPKLLFHYYDKDFNNEADTPDNFQSRRPNTSFCFLDIRSPGLGDTAMYLCATSTELSGDAGKNIQYFGAGTRLSVL.

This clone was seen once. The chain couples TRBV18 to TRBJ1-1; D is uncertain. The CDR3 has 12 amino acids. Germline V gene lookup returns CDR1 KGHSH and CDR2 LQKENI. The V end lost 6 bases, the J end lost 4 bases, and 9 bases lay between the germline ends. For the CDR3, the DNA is TGTGCCAGCTCTTCTGAGGTCACTGAAGCTTTCTTT. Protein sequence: CASSSEVTEAFF.

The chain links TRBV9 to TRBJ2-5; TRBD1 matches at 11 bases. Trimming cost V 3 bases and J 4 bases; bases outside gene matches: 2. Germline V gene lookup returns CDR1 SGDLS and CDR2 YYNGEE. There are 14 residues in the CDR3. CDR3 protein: CASSAGTGGETQYF. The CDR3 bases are TGTGCCAGCAGCGCCGGGACAGGGGGAGAGACCCAGTACTTC. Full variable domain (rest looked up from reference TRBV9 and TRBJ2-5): DSGVTQTPKHLITATGQRVTLRCSPRSGDLSVYWYQQSLDQGLQFLIQYYNGEERAKGNILERFSAQQFPDLHSELNLSSLELGDSALYFCASSAGTGGETQYFGPGTRLLVL.

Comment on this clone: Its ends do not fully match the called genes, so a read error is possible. DNA of the CDR3: TGTGCTAGCAGGCGACAGGGGGAAAGGGGCTACACCTTC. It codes for CASRRQGERGYTF. The chain uses TRBV5-8 and TRBJ1-2; 9 bases map to TRBD1. The CDR3 extends over 13 amino acids. Germline CDR1 is SGHTS and CDR2 is YDEGEE.

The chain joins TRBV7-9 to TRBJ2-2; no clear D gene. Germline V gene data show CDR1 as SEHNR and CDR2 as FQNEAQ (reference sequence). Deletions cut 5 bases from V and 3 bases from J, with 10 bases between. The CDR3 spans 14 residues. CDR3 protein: CASSDTTDTGELFF. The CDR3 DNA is TGTGCCAGCAGCGACACGACCGACACCGGGGAGCTGTTTTTT.

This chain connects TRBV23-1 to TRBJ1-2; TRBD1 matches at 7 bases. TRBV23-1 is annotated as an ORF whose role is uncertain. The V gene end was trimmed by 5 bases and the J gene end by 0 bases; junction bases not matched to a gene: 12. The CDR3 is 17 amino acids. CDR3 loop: CASSITNGQETNYGYTF. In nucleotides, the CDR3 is TGCGCCAGCAGTATTACTAATGGACAGGAGACTAACTATGGCTACACCTTC.

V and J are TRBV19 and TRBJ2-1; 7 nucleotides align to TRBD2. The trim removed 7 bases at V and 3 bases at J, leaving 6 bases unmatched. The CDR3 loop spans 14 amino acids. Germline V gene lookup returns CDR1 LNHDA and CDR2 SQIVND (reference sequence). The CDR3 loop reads CASTLGGGYNEQFF. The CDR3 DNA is TGTGCCAGTACCCTGGGGGGGGGCTACAATGAGCAGTTCTTC.